This T cell receptor beta chain was captured in a study of blood T cell repertoires in COVID-19. About the study: COVID-19 samples collected from the United States, Italy and Spain covered acute and convalescent phases. Nucleic acid was either cDNA or gDNA, and it came from T cells, B-cell-depleted T cells, or PBMCs.

J lost 3 bases, V lost 8 bases, and 23 bases had no gene match. From germline, CDR1 is MNHEY and CDR2 SMNVEV (reference sequence). There are 19 residues in the CDR3. How the authors handled the data: Estimates of nucleated cell counts were drawn from the amplification of reference gene primers. TCRdb's copy holds only in-frame clones and misses some; the assay was immunoSEQ multiplex PCR. Clonal size and the V and J genes are those of that table, whereas D and trimming came from the DNA. The sample shows about 380,000 clones, around 90% of them seen only once. The specimen sequenced was peripheral blood. The rearrangement links TRBV27 to TRBJ2-3; 7 nucleotides agree with TRBD2. The sequence came from a man between 18 and 35 years old with active or convalescent COVID-19. The CDR3 DNA reads TGTGCCAGCCGCCTAGCGGTGCGTTTTGGTTTAGGGGATACAGATACGCAGTATTTT. This sequence encodes CASRLAVRFGLGDTDTQYF.